Included here is one TCR beta chain sequence, with context. These data come from a study of OX40 agonist ivuxolimab in advanced cancers. Study background: Given to patients was ivuxolimab, an agonistic anti-OX40 (CD134) antibody. Dosing consisted of intravenous ivuxolimab at 0.01 to 10 mg/kg every 2 weeks. Cancers in dose escalation were hepatocellular, melanoma, renal cell and head and neck.

Deletions cut 3 bases from V and 2 bases from J, with 13 bases between. The CDR3 loop spans 15 amino acids. Germline lookup yields CDR1 SGHNT and CDR2 YYREEE (reference sequence). Generated by immunoSEQ multiplex PCR, the TCRdb table keeps only in-frame clones and is missing some. The sample has nearly 55,000 clones, roughly four fifths seen once; the top ten hold roughly 1.2%. Patients were ruled out by autoimmune disease history or systemic immunosuppression. The chain recombines TRBV5-4 with TRBJ2-3, with D possibly TRBD2 on 6 matching bases. The material was CD4+ or CD8+ T cells sorted from blood, obtained in a trial of the OX40 agonist ivuxolimab. The TCR sequence derives from an adult with an advanced solid tumor such as melanoma, head and neck, liver or kidney cancer. The CDR3: CASSSLGGNTDTQYF. CDR3 DNA sequence: TGTGCCAGCAGCTCCCTCGGAGGGAACACAGATACGCAGTATTTT.